The sequence of this TCR beta chain was determined in a study of beta chain features in type 1 diabetes. Study background: Age, gender and cell yields were similar between patients and healthy donors.

CD45RO/CCR7/CD25/CD127/CD95/CD27 sorting isolated CD4+ naive, central memory, regulatory and stem cell-like memory cells. Purities in excess of 95% were seen in all sorted populations. Study-level results: HLA effects on TCRB rearrangement stayed unresolved here.

Germline CDR1 and CDR2: SGDLS and YYNGEE. CDR3 length equals 13 residues. Trimming shortened V by 0 bases and J by 3 bases, and 4 bases separated the two germline ends. All of the isolated RNA was reverse transcribed, so expressed TCRB transcripts were sequenced. Profiling relied on immunoSEQ multiplex PCR, and the TCRdb table lists in-frame clones only, not all of them. Of fewer than 350,000 clones listed, 8% are singletons. This clone has just a few counts. Its target is unknown. Other DNA sequences of this sample code for an identical CDR3. The chain joins TRBV9 to TRBJ2-1; D unresolved. The receptor was derived from a woman aged 18-29 years in good health. The source material was central memory CD4+ T cells from blood. The CDR3 nucleotides read TGTGCCAGCAGCGTAGGCAGCTACAATGAGCAGTTCTTC. Its translation is CASSVGSYNEQFF.